This is a list of T cell receptor beta chains from one sample in a study of Ad26.COV2.S vaccination and SARS-CoV-2 variants. The assay was immunoSEQ multiplex PCR, and TCRdb's table has in-frame clones only and misses some. Of under 250,000 clones listed, around 90% were seen once; the top ten hold less than 3.5%. Sequences were derived from peripheral blood, sampled in a trial of Ad26.COV2.S vaccine versus placebo. These receptors were obtained from a person between 18 and 65 years old who received the Ad26.COV2.S COVID-19 vaccine or a placebo. Each CDR3 is given with its conserved first and last residue. The order of the fields is J gene, clone size, V gene, CDR3 protein. Clone size is given for some rows only: seen once, a few or many times, or a class if the clone is expanded.

TRBJ2-3	.	TRBV4-1	CASSQVLAGARGTDTQYF
TRBJ1-2	.	TRBV7-3	CASSPGGGAAYGYTF
TRBJ2-1	.	TRBV7-2	CASSLAGRDNEQFF
TRBJ2-5	.	TRBV12-3/TRBV12-4	CASSLGTVDQYF
TRBJ2-7	few	TRBV5-4	CASSPGQGNYEQYF
TRBJ2-3	once	TRBV4-1	CASSTSGGVTDTQYF
TRBJ1-5	.	TRBV6-5	CASSRVGQPQHF
TRBJ2-2	.	TRBV20-1	CSARFHGELFF
TRBJ1-6	.	TRBV27	CASSITGTGAYNSPLHF
TRBJ2-5	.	TRBV10-3	CAIHRVQTAQETQYF
TRBJ1-1	once	TRBV11-2	CASSLKRNTEAFF
TRBJ2-3	.	TRBV9	CASKREGTDTQYF
TRBJ2-3	.	TRBV24-1	CATSERGPSTDTQYF
TRBJ1-2	.	TRBV12-2	CASRSPNRGLIPSPYGYTF
TRBJ2-4	few	TRBV9	CASSSSRGSNIQYF
TRBJ2-3	.	TRBV5-1	CASSLVSGGPTDTQYF
TRBJ1-1	few	TRBV28	CASSGGIGTEAFF
TRBJ2-1	.	TRBV6-2/TRBV6-3	CASSFNSYNEQFF
TRBJ2-2	.	TRBV10-3	CAIRPTSGGNTGELFF
TRBJ2-1	.	TRBV23-1	CASSQSNVGQDIHNEQFF
TRBJ2-1	.	TRBV5-4	CASSWDLSSYNEQFF
TRBJ1-2	.	TRBV18	CASSPDQGDGYTF
TRBJ1-4	.	TRBV3-1/TRBV3-2	CASSRTGEEEKLFF
TRBJ1-2	many	TRBV7-2	CASSLGSGQIYGYTF
TRBJ2-7	.	TRBV6-2/TRBV6-3	CASSYVGLAGGKSYEQYF
TRBJ2-3	.	TRBV5-1	CASSLQRASTDTQYF
TRBJ1-1	.	TRBV5-6	CASSLPAGTTEAFF
TRBJ1-5	few	TRBV7-2	CASSLDRIDQPQHF
TRBJ2-3	.	TRBV7-8	CASSLAFLAADTQYF
TRBJ1-2	once	TRBV6-6	CASSYPLPYTF
TRBJ2-2	once	TRBV2	CASIGDRGFAGELFF
TRBJ2-7	.	TRBV3-1/TRBV3-2	CASSQPGTVPYEQYF
TRBJ2-2	.	TRBV18	CASSPLAVNTGELFF
TRBJ2-1	.	TRBV20-1	CSASTSGIGGLDEQFF
TRBJ1-6	.	TRBV18	CASSQTATSFNSPLHF
TRBJ1-2	.	TRBV4-1	CASSQGTGVGGYTF
TRBJ2-1	.	TRBV7-2	CASSFGGGQVYNEQFF
TRBJ2-5	.	TRBV2	CASIVGLAGAQETQYF
TRBJ1-3	.	TRBV6-2/TRBV6-3	CASSAIGNTIYF
TRBJ2-2	.	TRBV5-6	CASSLWLAGDTGELFF
TRBJ2-3	.	TRBV7-8	CASSLLLDTQYF
TRBJ2-1	.	TRBV7-9	CASSFAADNEQFF
TRBJ2-7	.	TRBV15	CATSNQLTYEQYF
TRBJ1-4	few	TRBV10-3	CAIRTGQDEKLFF
TRBJ1-1	.	TRBV11-3	CASSLTGGMDTEAFF
TRBJ1-1	.	TRBV6-2/TRBV6-3	CASSYGSQAFF
TRBJ2-4	.	TRBV7-2	CASSSRDRGNIQYF
TRBJ2-3	.	TRBV19	CASSRQMSGTDTQYF